A selection of T cell receptor beta chains follows, all from one sample in a study of blood T cells in healthy people across ages. TCRdb processed the 5' RACE reads anew with MiXCR; each CDR3 protein has one entry. The table includes 600,000 or so distinct CDR3 sequences, roughly 48% detected once. The sequenced material came from blood. The receptors stem from a man aged 80 or over in good health. The CDR3 runs from the conserved cysteine through the conserved F or W. A D gene is named only where the DNA matches it firmly. Not every row has a clone size; where given, it reads once, few, many or a size class.

j_gene	v_gene	abundance	d_gene	CDR3nt	CDR3aa
TRBJ2-7	TRBV29-1	few	NA	TGCAGCGTTGAAGTCCCTGCCGACGAGCAGTACTTC	CSVEVPADEQYF
TRBJ2-5	TRBV7-3	NA	NA	TGTGCCAGCAGCTTACAGGGGCTTAACCAAGAGACCCAGTACTTC	CASSLQGLNQETQYF
TRBJ2-5	TRBV7-2	once	TRBD2	TGTGCCAGCAGCCCTCAGCGGGGGGGCGTGGAGACCCAGTACTTC	CASSPQRGGVETQYF
TRBJ1-2	TRBV5-6	few	NA	TGTGCCAGCAGCGTCGGCCTCCCCGTCTATGGCTACACCTTC	CASSVGLPVYGYTF
TRBJ2-3	TRBV6-6	many	TRBD1	TGTGCCAGCAGGACGACAAGGGACAGTCGACTTGGAGATACGCAGTATTTT	CASRTTRDSRLGDTQYF
TRBJ1-2	TRBV7-2	NA	NA	TGTGCCAGCAGCTTAATGACAGGAGGCTATGGCTACACCTTC	CASSLMTGGYGYTF
TRBJ2-4	TRBV29-1	many	NA	TGCAGCCCACGACTCTTGGGGGGCAAAAACATTCAGTACTTC	CSPRLLGGKNIQYF
TRBJ2-1	TRBV20-1	few	NA	TGCAGTGCTACCCCGTTACTAGGTCCGACGAATGAGCAGTTCTTC	CSATPLLGPTNEQFF
TRBJ2-3	TRBV7-2	few	NA	TGTGCCAGCAGCTATCGGGCAGGGACTTCCATTAGCACAGATACGCAGTATTTT	CASSYRAGTSISTDTQYF
TRBJ1-4	TRBV11-2	NA	NA	TGTGCCAGCAGCCGCCCCCGGGGTACTAATGAAAAACTGTTTTTT	CASSRPRGTNEKLFF
TRBJ1-5	TRBV20-1	NA	NA	TGCAGTGCGCTGCAGGGGATCCAGCCCCAGCATTTT	CSALQGIQPQHF
TRBJ2-7	TRBV21-1	few	NA	TGTGCCAGCAGCGAAAACCGGGACACCCTCTACGAGCAGTACTTC	CASSENRDTLYEQYF
TRBJ1-6	TRBV20-1	NA	TRBD1	TGCAGTGCTGTGACAGGGAGGAGTTCACCCCTCCACTTT	CSAVTGRSSPLHF
TRBJ1-2	TRBV6-6	NA	NA	TGTGCCAGCGCCACCCGCGGGGCACCTAACTATGGCTACACCTTC	CASATRGAPNYGYTF
TRBJ2-3	TRBV6-6	NA	NA	TGTGCCAGCACCAGAGGGGAAGCGACCTCAGGGGATACGCAGTATTTT	CASTRGEATSGDTQYF
TRBJ1-2	TRBV12-3/TRBV12-4	few	NA	TGTGCCAGCAGTTTGCGCCAGCCAGCTAACTATGGCTACACCTTC	CASSLRQPANYGYTF
TRBJ2-3	TRBV3-1	NA	TRBD2	TGTGCCAGCAGCCACCCCGTCGCGGGGGGGCCGGGACGTGTGGCAGATACGCAGTATTTT	CASSHPVAGGPGRVADTQYF
TRBJ1-3	TRBV20-1	NA	NA	TGCAGTGCTACACTTGGAAACACCATATATTTT	CSATLGNTIYF
TRBJ2-1	TRBV5-4	NA	TRBD2	TGTGCCAGCAGCCCCCTAGCGGGAGTCCACAATGAGCAGTTCTTC	CASSPLAGVHNEQFF
TRBJ2-1	TRBV6-2/TRBV6-3	few	TRBD2	TGTGCCAGCAGTTACGCGGGAGGCCTATCACAGTTCTTC	CASSYAGGLSQFF
TRBJ1-2	TRBV6-4	NA	NA	TGTGCCAGCTCGGCGGAACCTAACTATGGCTACACCTTC	CASSAEPNYGYTF
TRBJ2-1	TRBV20-1	few	TRBD2	TGCAGTGCTAGAGCTAGGACTAGCGGTAACTACAATGAGCAGTTCTTC	CSARARTSGNYNEQFF
TRBJ2-5	TRBV2	NA	NA	TGTGCCAGCAACGAATGGTGGTCGGAGACCCAGTACTTC	CASNEWWSETQYF
TRBJ2-7	TRBV12-3/TRBV12-4	NA	NA	TGTGCCAGCACCCCGGACCGCCTAGCTGGACTCTACGAGCAGTACTTC	CASTPDRLAGLYEQYF
TRBJ2-3	TRBV20-1	NA	TRBD2	TGCAGTGCTTCCGGGACTAGCGGGAGCTTAGGGGGGCACAGATACGCGTATTTT	CSASGTSGSLGGHRYAYF
TRBJ2-1	TRBV5-1	NA	TRBD1	TGCGCCAGCAGCATCAACCCGGGACAGGGATATGAGCAGTTCTTC	CASSINPGQGYEQFF
TRBJ2-2	TRBV12-5	NA	NA	TGTGCTAGTGGTTTGATCGCTAGCGAGAACACCGGGGAGCTGTTTTTT	CASGLIASENTGELFF
TRBJ1-2	TRBV27	NA	NA	TGTGCCAGCTCCAAGACAGGTTACAACTATGGCTACACCTTC	CASSKTGYNYGYTF
TRBJ2-3	TRBV29-1	NA	NA	TGCAGCCACGGGGGGCCGTTAACAGATACGCAGTATTTT	CSHGGPLTDTQYF
TRBJ2-3	TRBV27	NA	NA	TGTGCCAGCAGTGCGACCCTGATGCTCACAGATACGCAGTATTTT	CASSATLMLTDTQYF
TRBJ2-7	TRBV5-5	NA	NA	TGTGCCAGCAGCTTGGCACTGGGGACACCTGGCTACGAGCAGTACTTC	CASSLALGTPGYEQYF
TRBJ2-2	TRBV4-2	NA	NA	TGTGCCGGCGGGGCCTCTACCGGGGAGCTGTTTTTT	CAGGASTGELFF
TRBJ1-2	TRBV27	few	NA	TGTGCCAGCAGTTATGGGGGGGCCCATTTTAACTATGGCTACACCTTC	CASSYGGAHFNYGYTF
TRBJ2-7	TRBV7-2	NA	NA	TGTGCCAGCAGCTACACGAATGAGGTCTACGAGCAGTACTTC	CASSYTNEVYEQYF
TRBJ2-3	TRBV2	NA	NA	TGTGCCAGCAGTATGGACACGAGAGATACGCAGTATTTT	CASSMDTRDTQYF
TRBJ2-1	TRBV14	NA	NA	TGTGCCAGCAGCCAGGGAACAGGCCACTCCTACAATGAGCAGTTCTTC	CASSQGTGHSYNEQFF
TRBJ2-5	TRBV6-2/TRBV6-3	NA	TRBD2	TGTGCCACCAAAGCGGGAGGTTCGGCAGAGACCCAGTACTTC	CATKAGGSAETQYF
TRBJ1-1	TRBV6-1	NA	NA	TGTGCCAGCAGTTTGACCGACGACACTGAAGCTTTCTTT	CASSLTDDTEAFF
TRBJ2-3	TRBV20-1	NA	TRBD1	TGCAGTGCCAGCCTTCGTGACAGGGGTTGGGATACGCGGTATTTT	CSASLRDRGWDTRYF
TRBJ2-1	TRBV6-5	many	NA	TGTGCCAGCAGAAAGAGGGGATCCTACAATGAGCAGTTCTTC	CASRKRGSYNEQFF
TRBJ2-7	TRBV6-5	NA	TRBD1	TGTGCCAGCAGTTACTTGGCAGGGGGAGTCTACGAGCGGTACTTC	CASSYLAGGVYERYF
TRBJ1-4	TRBV29-1	NA	NA	TGCAGCGTTGGTTTGACTAATGAAAAACTGTTTTTT	CSVGLTNEKLFF